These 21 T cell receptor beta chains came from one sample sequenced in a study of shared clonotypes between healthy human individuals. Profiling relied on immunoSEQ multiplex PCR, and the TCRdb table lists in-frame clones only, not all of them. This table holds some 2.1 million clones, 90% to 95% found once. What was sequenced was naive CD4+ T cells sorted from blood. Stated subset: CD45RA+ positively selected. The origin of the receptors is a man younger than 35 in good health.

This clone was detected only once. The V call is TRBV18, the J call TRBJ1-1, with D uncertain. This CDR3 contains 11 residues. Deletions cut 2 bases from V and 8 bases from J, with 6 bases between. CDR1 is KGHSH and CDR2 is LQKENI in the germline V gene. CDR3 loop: CASSPSGEAFF. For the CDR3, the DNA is TGTGCCAGCTCACCATCCGGGGAAGCTTTCTTT.

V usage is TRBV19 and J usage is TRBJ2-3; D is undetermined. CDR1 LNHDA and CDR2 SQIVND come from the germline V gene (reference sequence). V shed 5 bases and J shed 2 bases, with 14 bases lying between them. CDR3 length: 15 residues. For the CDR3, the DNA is TGTGCCAGTAGTTCCCATGGTAGCCCCACAGATACGCAGTATTTT. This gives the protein CASSSHGSPTDTQYF.

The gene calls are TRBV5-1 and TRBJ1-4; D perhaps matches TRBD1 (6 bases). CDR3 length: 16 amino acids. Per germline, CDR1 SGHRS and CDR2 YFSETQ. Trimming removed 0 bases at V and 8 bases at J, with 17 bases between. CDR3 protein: CASSLAPRGLGEKLFF. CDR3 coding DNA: TGCGCCAGCAGCTTGGCCCCCAGGGGCTTAGGCGAAAAACTGTTTTTT.

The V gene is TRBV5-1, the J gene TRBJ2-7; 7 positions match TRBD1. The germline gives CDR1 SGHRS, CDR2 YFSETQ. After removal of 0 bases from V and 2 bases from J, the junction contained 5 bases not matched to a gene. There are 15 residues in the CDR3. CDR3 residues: CASSLGGQEAYEQYF. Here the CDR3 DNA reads TGCGCCAGCAGCTTGGGAGGACAGGAGGCCTACGAGCAGTACTTC.

CDR3 in amino acids: CASTSGLAGGRTDTQYF. The CDR3 nucleotides read TGTGCCAGCACCTCGGGACTAGCGGGAGGACGCACAGATACGCAGTATTTT. The chain employs TRBV2 and TRBJ2-3, with TRBD2 matching 15 bases. Germline assignment: CDR1 SNHLY and CDR2 FYNNEI. The length of the CDR3 is 17 residues. The V segment lost 7 bases and the J segment 1 base; nucleotides outside the gene matches: 6.

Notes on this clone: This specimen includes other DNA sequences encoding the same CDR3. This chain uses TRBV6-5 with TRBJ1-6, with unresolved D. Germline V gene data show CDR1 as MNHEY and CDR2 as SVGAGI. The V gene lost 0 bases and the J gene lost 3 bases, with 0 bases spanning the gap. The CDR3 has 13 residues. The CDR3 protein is CASSYSYNSPLHF. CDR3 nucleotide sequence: TGTGCCAGCAGTTACTCCTATAATTCACCCCTCCACTTT.

CDR3 loop: CASSPESSSYEQYF. The CDR3, as DNA: TGCGCCAGCAGCCCTGAGAGTAGCTCCTACGAGCAGTACTTC. The chain joins TRBV5-1 to TRBJ2-7; D not certain. The CDR3 contains 14 residues. Germline lookup yields CDR1 SGHRS and CDR2 YFSETQ. Trimming took off 4 bases at V and 0 bases at J, with 11 bases between the two ends. Combining the CDR3 with reference TRBV5-1 and TRBJ2-7 gives the whole variable domain KAGVTQTPRYLIKTRGQQVTLSCSPISGHRSVSWYQQTPGQGLQFLFEYFSETQRNKGNFPGRFSGRQFSNSRSEMNVSTLELGDSALYLCASSPESSSYEQYFGPGTRLTVT.

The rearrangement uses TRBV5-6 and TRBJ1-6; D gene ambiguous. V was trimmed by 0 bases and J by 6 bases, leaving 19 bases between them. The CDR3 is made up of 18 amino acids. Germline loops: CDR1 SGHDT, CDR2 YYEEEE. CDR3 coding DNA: TGTGCCAGCAGCTTGGTTAAGACACGGCGGGATATTAATTCACCCCTCCACTTT. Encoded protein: CASSLVKTRRDINSPLHF.

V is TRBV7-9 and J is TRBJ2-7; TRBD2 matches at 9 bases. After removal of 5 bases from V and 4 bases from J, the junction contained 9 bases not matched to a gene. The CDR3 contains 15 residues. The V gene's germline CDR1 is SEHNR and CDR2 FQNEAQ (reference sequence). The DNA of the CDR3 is TGTGCCAGCAGCCCAGGCCAGCGGGGGGTGTACGAGCAGTACTTC. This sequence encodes CASSPGQRGVYEQYF.

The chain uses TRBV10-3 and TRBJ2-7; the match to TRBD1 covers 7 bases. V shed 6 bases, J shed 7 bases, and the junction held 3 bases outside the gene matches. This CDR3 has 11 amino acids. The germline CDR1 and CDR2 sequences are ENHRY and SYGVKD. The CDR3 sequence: CAIRRGREQYF. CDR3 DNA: TGTGCCATCAGGAGGGGGCGGGAGCAGTACTTC.

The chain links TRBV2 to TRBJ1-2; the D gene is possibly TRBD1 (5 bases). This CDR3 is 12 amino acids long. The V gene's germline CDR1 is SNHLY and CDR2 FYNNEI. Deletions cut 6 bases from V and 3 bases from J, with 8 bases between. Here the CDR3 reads CASSRADYGYTF. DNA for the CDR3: TGTGCCAGCAGCAGGGCGGACTATGGCTACACCTTC.

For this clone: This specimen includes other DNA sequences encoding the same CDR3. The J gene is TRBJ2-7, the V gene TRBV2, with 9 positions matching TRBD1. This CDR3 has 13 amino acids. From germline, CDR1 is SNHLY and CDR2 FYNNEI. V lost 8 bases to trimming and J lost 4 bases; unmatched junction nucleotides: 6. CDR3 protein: CASSGTGLYEQYF. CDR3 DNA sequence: TGTGCCAGCTCCGGGACAGGGCTGTACGAGCAGTACTTC.

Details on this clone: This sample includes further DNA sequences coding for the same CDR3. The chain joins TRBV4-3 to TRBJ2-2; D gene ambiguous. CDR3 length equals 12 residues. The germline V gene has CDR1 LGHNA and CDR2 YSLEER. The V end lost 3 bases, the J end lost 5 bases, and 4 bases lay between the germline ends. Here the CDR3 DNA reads TGCGCCAGCAGCCAGGAAACCGGGGAGCTGTTTTTT. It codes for CASSQETGELFF.

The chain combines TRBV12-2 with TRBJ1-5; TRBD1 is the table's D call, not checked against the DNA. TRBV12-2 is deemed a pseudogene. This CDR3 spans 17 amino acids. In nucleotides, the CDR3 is TGTGCAAGTCGCTTAGGGAGCCCGGGACAGGGTAGGCGACCCCAGCATTTT. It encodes CASRLGSPGQGRRPQHF.

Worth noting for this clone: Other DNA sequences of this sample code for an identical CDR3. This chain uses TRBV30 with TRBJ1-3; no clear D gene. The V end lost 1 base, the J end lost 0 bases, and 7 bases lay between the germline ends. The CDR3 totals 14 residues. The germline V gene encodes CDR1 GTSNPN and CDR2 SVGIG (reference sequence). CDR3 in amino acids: CAWSGGSSGNTIYF. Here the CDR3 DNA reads TGTGCCTGGAGTGGTGGTAGCTCTGGAAACACCATATATTTT.

The CDR3 sequence: CASKFLMSTEAFF. DNA for the CDR3: TGTGCCAGTAAGTTTTTGATGAGCACTGAAGCTTTCTTT. The genes are TRBV19 and TRBJ1-1; D gene unclear. This CDR3 has 13 amino acids. Trimming shortened V by 7 bases and J by 4 bases, and 13 bases separated the two germline ends. Germline V CDR1 and CDR2: LNHDA, SQIVND (reference sequence).

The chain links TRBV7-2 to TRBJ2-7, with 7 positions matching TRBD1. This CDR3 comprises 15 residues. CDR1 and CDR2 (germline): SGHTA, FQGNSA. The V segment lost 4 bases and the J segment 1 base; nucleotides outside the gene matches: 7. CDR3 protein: CASSSTGTSSYEQYF. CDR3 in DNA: TGTGCCAGCAGCTCGACAGGGACCTCATCCTACGAGCAGTACTTC.

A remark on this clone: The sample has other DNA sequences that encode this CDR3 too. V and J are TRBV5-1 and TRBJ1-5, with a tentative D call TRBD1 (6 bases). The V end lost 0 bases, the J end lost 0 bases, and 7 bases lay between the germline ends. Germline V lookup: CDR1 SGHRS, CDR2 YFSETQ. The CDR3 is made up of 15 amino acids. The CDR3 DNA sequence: TGCGCCAGCAGCTTGGAACAGGGTAGCAATCAGCCCCAGCATTTT. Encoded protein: CASSLEQGSNQPQHF. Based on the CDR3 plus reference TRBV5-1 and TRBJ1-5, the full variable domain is KAGVTQTPRYLIKTRGQQVTLSCSPISGHRSVSWYQQTPGQGLQFLFEYFSETQRNKGNFPGRFSGRQFSNSRSEMNVSTLELGDSALYLCASSLEQGSNQPQHFGDGTRLSIL.

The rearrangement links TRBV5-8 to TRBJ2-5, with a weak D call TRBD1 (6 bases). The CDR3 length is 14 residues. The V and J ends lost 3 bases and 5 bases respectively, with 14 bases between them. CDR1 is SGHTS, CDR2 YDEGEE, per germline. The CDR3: CASSYTGFWETQYF. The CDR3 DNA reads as TGTGCCAGCAGCTACACAGGGTTTTGGGAGACCCAGTACTTC.

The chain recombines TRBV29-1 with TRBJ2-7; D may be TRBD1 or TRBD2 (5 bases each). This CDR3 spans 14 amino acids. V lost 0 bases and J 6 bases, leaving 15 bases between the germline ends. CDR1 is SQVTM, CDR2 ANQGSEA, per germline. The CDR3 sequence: CSVEDWDVAPEQYF. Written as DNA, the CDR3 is TGCAGCGTTGAAGATTGGGACGTCGCGCCCGAGCAGTACTTC.

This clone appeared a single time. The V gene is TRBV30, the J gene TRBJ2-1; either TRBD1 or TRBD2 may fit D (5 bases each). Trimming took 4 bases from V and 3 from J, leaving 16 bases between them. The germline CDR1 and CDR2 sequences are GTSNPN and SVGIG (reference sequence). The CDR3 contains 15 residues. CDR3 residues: CAWTTPGRFYNEQFF. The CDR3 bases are TGTGCCTGGACCACCCCAGGGAGATTCTACAATGAGCAGTTCTTC.